The 9 T cell receptor beta chains below were found in one sample sequenced in a study of technical replicates of blood from a few donors. Assay used: immunoSEQ multiplex PCR; TCRdb lists only in-frame clones, some missing. The sample lists 10,000 to 13,000 clones; around 94% were seen once. The specimen was PBMCs. The receptor set was obtained from a human donor in good health.

This clone has a handful of counts. V is TRBV11-1 and J is TRBJ2-7; weak D call: TRBD1 (5 bases). Germline CDR1 reads SGHAT; CDR2 reads FQDESV (reference sequence). Trimming took 2 bases from V and 4 from J, leaving 6 bases between them. CDR3 length equals 12 residues. The CDR3 region has the DNA TGTGCCAGCAGCTTAAGGGGTTACGAGCAGTACTTC. Its protein product is CASSLRGYEQYF. The full variable domain, in which reference TRBV11-1 and TRBJ2-7 provide the parts outside the CDR3, is EAEVAQSPRYKITEKSQAVAFWCDPISGHATLYWYRQILGQGPELLVQFQDESVVDDSQLPKDRFSAERLKGVDSTLKIQPAELGDSAMYLCASSLRGYEQYFGPGTRLTVT.

J is TRBJ2-7 and V is TRBV27; 10 positions agree with TRBD2. The CDR3 runs 18 residues. Germline CDR1 and CDR2: MNHEY and SMNVEV (reference sequence). V shed 3 bases, J shed 0 bases, and the junction held 11 bases outside the gene matches. The CDR3 bases are TGTGCCAGCAGTTTGAGCGGGGTAGCGGGAGGTTCCTCCTACGAGCAGTACTTC. The encoded protein is CASSLSGVAGGSSYEQYF.

V and J are TRBV6-5 and TRBJ2-7; tentatively, D is TRBD1 (6 bases). V shed 6 bases and J shed 9 bases, with 21 bases lying between them. The CDR3 is 14 amino acids. Germline V lookup: CDR1 MNHEY, CDR2 SVGAGI. Here the CDR3 DNA reads TGTGCCAGCAGCCCCGGGACAACTCCGCGAGGGCAGTACTTC. Protein: CASSPGTTPRGQYF.

The V gene is TRBV2, the J gene TRBJ2-2; D is perhaps TRBD1 (6 bases). This CDR3 is 18 amino acids long. Germline CDR1 and CDR2: SNHLY and FYNNEI. V shed 5 bases and J shed 2 bases, with 21 bases lying between them. In nucleotides, the CDR3 is TGTGCCAGCAGTTGGCGAGGGGGAGTGGGGATTAACACCGGGGAGCTGTTTTTT. Translated: CASSWRGGVGINTGELFF.

The chain links TRBV9 to TRBJ2-3; D possibly corresponds to TRBD2 (6 bases). Trimming took off 2 bases at V and 6 bases at J, with 13 bases between the two ends. The CDR3 is 14 amino acids. Germline CDR1 reads SGDLS; CDR2 reads YYNGEE. The CDR3 here is CASSVRWGGDTQYF. The CDR3, as DNA: TGTGCCAGCAGCGTCCGCTGGGGAGGCGATACGCAGTATTTT.

The CDR3 region has the DNA TGTGCCAGCAGCTTAGCCGGGACTAGCTTGTCCGAGACCCAGTACTTC. Encoded protein: CASSLAGTSLSETQYF. The chain has TRBV7-8 and TRBJ2-5; 9 nucleotides align to TRBD2. Germline V gives CDR1 SGHVS, CDR2 FQNEAQ. The CDR3 runs to 16 residues. J was trimmed by 5 bases and V by 0 bases; bases with no gene match: 7.

The chain joins TRBV30 to TRBJ1-5, with TRBD1 identical over 10 bases. The germline gives CDR1 GTSNPN, CDR2 SVGIG (reference sequence). Trimming cost V 3 bases and J 9 bases; bases outside gene matches: 14. CDR3 length: 16 residues. The CDR3, as DNA: TGTGCCTGGAGCCCGATCGACCGGGACAGGGGACCGCCCCAGCATTTT. Its translation: CAWSPIDRDRGPPQHF.

The CDR3 DNA follows: TGTGCCAGCAGCTTGGGAACAGCGAACACCGGGGAGCTGTTTTTT. Protein sequence: CASSLGTANTGELFF. The V gene is TRBV5-4, the J gene TRBJ2-2; no clear D. Germline V gene data show CDR1 as SGHNT and CDR2 as YYREEE (reference sequence). This CDR3 is built from 15 residues. Deletions cut 0 bases from V and 0 bases from J, with 6 bases between.

The chain recombines TRBV6-1 with TRBJ2-5; TRBD1 matches at 7 bases. The trim removed 3 bases at V and 5 bases at J, leaving 12 bases unmatched. The CDR3 is made up of 16 amino acids. The germline gives CDR1 MNHNS, CDR2 SASEGT. The CDR3 loop reads CASSDLGQFSSETQYF. The CDR3 region has the DNA TGTGCCAGCAGTGATTTGGGACAGTTTTCTTCGGAGACCCAGTACTTC.